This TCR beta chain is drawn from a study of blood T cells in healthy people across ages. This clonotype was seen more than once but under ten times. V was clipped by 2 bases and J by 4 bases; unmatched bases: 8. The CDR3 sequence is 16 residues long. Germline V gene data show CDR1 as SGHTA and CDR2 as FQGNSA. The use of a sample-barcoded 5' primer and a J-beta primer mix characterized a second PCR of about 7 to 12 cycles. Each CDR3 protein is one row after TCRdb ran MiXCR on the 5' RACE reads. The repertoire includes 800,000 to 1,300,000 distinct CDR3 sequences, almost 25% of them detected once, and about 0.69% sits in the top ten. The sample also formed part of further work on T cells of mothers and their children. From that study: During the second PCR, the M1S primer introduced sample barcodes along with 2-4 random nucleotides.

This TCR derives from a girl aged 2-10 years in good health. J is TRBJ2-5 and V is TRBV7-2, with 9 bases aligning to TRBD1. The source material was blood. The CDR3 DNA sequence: TGTGCCAGCAGCTTACCATGGGACAGGGTAGGAGAGACCCAGTACTTC. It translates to CASSLPWDRVGETQYF. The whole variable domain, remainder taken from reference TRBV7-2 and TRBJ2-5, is GAGVSQSPSNKVTEKGKDVELRCDPISGHTALYWYRQSLGQGLEFLIYFQGNSAPDKSGLPSDRFSAERTGGSVSTLTIQRTQQEDSAVYLCASSLPWDRVGETQYFGPGTRLLVL.